The 19 T cell receptor beta chains presented below share a single source sample, sequenced in a study of blood T cells in healthy people across ages. A second roughly 7 to 11 cycle PCR used barcoded and J-beta primers. TCRdb passed the 5' RACE reads through MiXCR, listing each CDR3 protein once. The sample includes roughly 1,800,000 distinct CDR3 sequences, roughly 50% of them seen just once. Sequencing was done on a sample of blood. The receptors shown here come from a woman aged 40 to 49 in good health.

This clonotype turned up a few times. The chain couples TRBV3-1 to TRBJ2-3, with D tentatively TRBD1 (5 bases). The ends were cut back, 5 bases at V and 1 base at J, with 13 bases in the middle. The CDR3 sequence is 15 residues long. Germline CDR1 LGHDT, CDR2 YNNKEL (reference sequence). CDR3 bases: TGTGCCAGCAGCTCTCAGGGTAGTGGCACAGATACGCAGTATTTT. Amino acid sequence: CASSSQGSGTDTQYF.

A few counts support this clonotype. The rearrangement links TRBV6-6 to TRBJ2-4; TRBD1 is a possible D gene (6 bases). The V gene's germline CDR1 is MNHNY and CDR2 SVGAGI (reference sequence). CDR3 length: 16 amino acids. V was clipped by 6 bases and J by 0 bases, with 15 bases between them. The CDR3 bases are TGTGCCAGCAGCCAACAGGGTACGCTAGCCAAAAACATTCAGTACTTC. This gives the protein CASSQQGTLAKNIQYF.

This chain uses TRBV9 with TRBJ1-1; D gene unclear. This CDR3 has 15 residues. Germline assignment: CDR1 SGDLS and CDR2 YYNGEE. Trimming took off 3 bases at V and 1 base at J, with 13 bases between the two ends. The CDR3 spells CASSAIPLTNTEAFF. CDR3 coding DNA: TGTGCCAGCAGCGCCATACCGCTTACGAACACTGAAGCTTTCTTT.

This clonotype has only a few counts. CDR3 in DNA: TGTGCCAGTTCGAGGGTGGACTTCTCCTACGAGCAGTACTTC. Translated: CASSRVDFSYEQYF. This chain uses TRBV6-2 or TRBV6-3 with TRBJ2-7; D is possibly TRBD2 (5 bases). Trimming stripped 9 bases from V and 0 bases from J, with 15 bases between. This CDR3 contains 14 residues. Germline values: CDR1 MNHEY, CDR2 SVGEGT.

This clonotype was counted a single time. The V gene is TRBV5-1, the J gene TRBJ1-1; perhaps TRBD1 as D (5 bases). Deletions cut 4 bases from V and 1 base from J, with 11 bases between. CDR3 length: 14 amino acids. CDR1 and CDR2 from the germline V gene are SGHRS and YFSETQ. The CDR3 nucleotides are TGCGCCAGCAGCAGAAGCCAGGGGAACACTGAAGCTTTCTTT. This sequence encodes CASSRSQGNTEAFF.

This clonotype was seen a handful of times. This sequence joins TRBV29-1 and TRBJ1-2; TRBD1 aligns across 9 bases. CDR1 SQVTM and CDR2 ANQGSEA come from the germline V gene. CDR3 length equals 12 residues. Trimming cost V 6 bases and J 4 bases; bases outside gene matches: 3. CDR3 nucleotides: TGCAGCGTGAGACAGGGGGGCTATGGCTACACCTTC. It translates to CSVRQGGYGYTF. Complete variable domain (other parts from reference TRBV29-1 and TRBJ1-2): SAVISQKPSRDICQRGTSLTIQCQVDSQVTMMFWYRQQPGQSLTLIATANQGSEATYESGFVIDKFPISRPNLTFSTLTVSNMSPEDSSIYLCSVRQGGYGYTFGSGTRLTVV.

This clonotype was recorded a few times. V gene TRBV7-2 combines with J gene TRBJ2-7; maybe TRBD2 (5 bases). With 5 bases removed from V and 5 bases from J, the gap between germline ends came to 16 bases. CDR3 size: 14 residues. Germline V gene data show CDR1 as SGHTA and CDR2 as FQGNSA. The CDR3 protein is CASSPRSRADEQYF. CDR3 coding DNA: TGTGCCAGCAGCCCTCGTTCGAGGGCGGACGAGCAGTACTTC.

Ten or more counts support this clonotype. The gene calls are TRBV12-3 or TRBV12-4 and TRBJ2-6; D is uncertain. The CDR3 is 15 amino acids. The V gene lost 3 bases and the J gene lost 1 base, with 7 bases spanning the gap. DNA of the CDR3: TGTGCCAGCAGTTTCGCAGGTTCTGGGGCCAACGTCCTGACTTTC. Amino acid sequence: CASSFAGSGANVLTF.

The V and J genes are TRBV27 and TRBJ2-5; 10 bases are shared with TRBD2. Germline V CDR1 and CDR2: MNHEY, SMNVEV (reference sequence). The length of the CDR3 is 18 residues. The V and J ends lost 3 bases and 11 bases, in that order; junction bases with no gene match: 21. CDR3 nucleotides: TGTGCCAGCAGTTTTTTACCCACCAGCGGGGGGGCGTACAATGAGCAGTACTTC. Translating it yields CASSFLPTSGGAYNEQYF.

This chain connects TRBV10-3 to TRBJ2-5; 10 bases map to TRBD2. The germline V gene encodes CDR1 ENHRY and CDR2 SYGVKD. This CDR3 spans 14 amino acids. The J segment lost 11 bases and the V segment lost 4 bases, leaving 10 bases of the junction unmatched. CDR3 bases: TGTGCCATCAGTGTGGGACTAGCGAGCAATGAGCAGTACTTC. Its protein is CAISVGLASNEQYF.

The rearrangement uses TRBV4-3 and TRBJ1-2; 7 nucleotides match TRBD1. The J segment lost 5 bases and the V segment lost 0 bases, leaving 6 bases of the junction unmatched. CDR1 LGHNA and CDR2 YSLEER come from the germline V gene. This CDR3 comprises 15 residues. Here the CDR3 DNA reads TGCGCCAGCAGCCAAGACGACAGGGATAGTTATGGCTACACCTTC. Amino acid sequence: CASSQDDRDSYGYTF.

This clonotype appeared a few times. J is TRBJ2-7 and V is TRBV12-3 or TRBV12-4, with D tentatively TRBD1 (6 bases). V dropped 8 bases and J dropped 2 bases, with 16 bases sitting between them. The CDR3 sequence is 14 residues long. The CDR3: CASGPAGTTYEQYF. The CDR3 nucleotides read TGTGCCAGCGGACCCGCAGGGACAACCTACGAGCAGTACTTC.

This chain joins TRBV11-2 and TRBJ1-2; perhaps TRBD1 as D (6 bases). CDR3 size: 15 residues. Trimming left V 4 bases short and J 4 bases short, with 16 bases between. CDR1 SGHAT and CDR2 FQNNGV come from the germline V gene. The chain's CDR3 is CASSSARDTTYGYTF. In nucleotides, the CDR3 is TGTGCCAGCAGCTCGGCCCGGGACACTACCTATGGCTACACCTTC. The entire variable domain, with the rest obtained from reference TRBV11-2 and TRBJ1-2, is as follows: EAGVAQSPRYKIIEKRQSVAFWCNPISGHATLYWYQQILGQGPKLLIQFQNNGVVDDSQLPKDRFSAERLKGVDSTLKIQPAKLEDSAVYLCASSSARDTTYGYTFGSGTRLTVV.

This chain connects TRBV20-1 to TRBJ1-1; TRBD1 matches 8 bases. The ends lost 4 bases at V and 4 bases at J; junction bases unmatched: 11. CDR3 length equals 15 residues. The V gene's germline CDR1 is DFQATT and CDR2 SNEGSKA (reference sequence). The CDR3 DNA follows: TGCAGTGCTAAACCGGGGACAGGAAGATTCACTGAAGCTTTCTTT. It codes for CSAKPGTGRFTEAFF.

The chain combines TRBV13 with TRBJ2-5; 8 bases fit TRBD2. The CDR3 loop spans 15 amino acids. V gave up 5 bases and J gave up 5 bases; unmatched junction bases: 10. Germline V gene lookup returns CDR1 PRHDT and CDR2 FYEKMQ (reference sequence). This CDR3 is CASSRSGEEVETQYF. The CDR3 DNA sequence: TGTGCCAGCAGCCGTAGCGGGGAAGAGGTGGAGACCCAGTACTTC.

This rearrangement joins TRBV6-6 to TRBJ2-3; perhaps TRBD1 as D (5 bases). The length of the CDR3 is 14 residues. The germline V gene has CDR1 MNHNY and CDR2 SVGAGI (reference sequence). V lost 6 bases and J lost 1, with 11 bases in between. The CDR3 DNA reads as TGTGCCAGCAGACCACAGGAACGCACAGATACGCAGTATTTT. Translation gives CASRPQERTDTQYF.

The sample holds a few counts of this clonotype. CDR3 region: CASSMGNSPLHF. The CDR3 region has the DNA TGTGCCAGCAGCATGGGAAATTCACCCCTCCACTTT. The chain combines TRBV6-1 with TRBJ1-6, with D hard to call. The CDR3 runs 12 residues. CDR1 is MNHNS and CDR2 is SASEGT in the germline V gene. The ends were cut back, 6 bases at V and 7 bases at J, with 7 bases in the middle.

The rearrangement uses TRBV4-3 and TRBJ2-3; D is unresolved. Trimming removed 2 bases at V and 5 bases at J, with 11 bases between. Germline-derived CDR1 and CDR2 are LGHNA and YSLEER. This CDR3 contains 14 residues. The CDR3 protein is CASSQNIARDTQYF. The CDR3 DNA reads TGCGCCAGCAGCCAAAATATCGCTCGAGATACGCAGTATTTT.

The chain joins TRBV11-2 to TRBJ1-2, with a tentative D call TRBD1 (5 bases). This CDR3 is built from 15 residues. Trimming pared 6 bases from V and 8 bases from J, leaving 22 bases between. The germline V gene has CDR1 SGHAT and CDR2 FQNNGV. The CDR3 here is CASRRQQGSSRGYTF. CDR3 nucleotides: TGTGCCAGCAGGCGTCAGCAGGGATCCTCTAGGGGCTACACCTTC.